This entry describes one T cell receptor (beta chain). The data were produced by immunoSEQ multiplex PCR, yet TCRdb's version contains in-frame clones alone and is incomplete. The sample contains 90,000 to 100,000 clones, approximately 80% of which appear only once. These data are taken from a study of blood T cell repertoires in COVID-19. Study-wide context: Italy, Spain and the United States were the sources of the convalescent and acute COVID-19 samples.

V was trimmed by 5 bases and J by 7 bases, leaving 16 bases between them. The CDR3 has 14 amino acids. CDR1 and CDR2 (germline): SGHAT, FQNNGV. The sample consisted of peripheral blood. The chain carries TRBV11-2 and TRBJ2-3, with D perhaps TRBD2 (7 bases). The source of this sequence is a man between 60 and 75 years old with acute or convalescent COVID-19. Written as DNA, the CDR3 is TGTGCCAGCAGCGTGGGGGGGCCGGCGAATACGCAGTATTTT. It encodes CASSVGGPANTQYF.